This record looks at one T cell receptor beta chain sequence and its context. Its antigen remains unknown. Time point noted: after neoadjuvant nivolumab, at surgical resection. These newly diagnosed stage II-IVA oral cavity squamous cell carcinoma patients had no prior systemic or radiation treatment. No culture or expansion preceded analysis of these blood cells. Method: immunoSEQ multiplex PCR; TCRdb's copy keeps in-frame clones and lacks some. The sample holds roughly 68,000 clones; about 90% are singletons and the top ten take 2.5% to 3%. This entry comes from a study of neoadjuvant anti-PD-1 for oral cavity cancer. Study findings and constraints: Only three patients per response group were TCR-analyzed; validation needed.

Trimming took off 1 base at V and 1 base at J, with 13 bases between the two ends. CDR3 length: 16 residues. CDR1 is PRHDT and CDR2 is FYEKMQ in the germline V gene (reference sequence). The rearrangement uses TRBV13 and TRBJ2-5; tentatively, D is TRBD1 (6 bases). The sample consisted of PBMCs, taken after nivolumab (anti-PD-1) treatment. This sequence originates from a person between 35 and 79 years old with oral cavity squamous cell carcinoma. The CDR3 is CASSLDPSTGQETQYF. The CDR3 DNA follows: TGTGCCAGCAGCTTAGACCCGTCGACAGGCCAAGAGACCCAGTACTTC.